This T cell receptor beta chain was identified during a study of beta chain features in type 1 diabetes. Whole-study results and caveats: Cells that show high TCR expression could be over-represented by cDNA sequencing. TCRB CDR3 length was moderately but significantly reduced in all four CD4+ subsets of Type 1 diabetes patients.

This clone was counted between two and nine times. The antigen is not known. As every portion of the isolated RNA was reverse transcribed, the sequencing read expressed TCRB transcripts. This table comes from immunoSEQ multiplex PCR, and its TCRdb copy is limited to in-frame clones, with some not included. Of 600,000 or so clones in the sample, about an eighth were seen once. Germline trimming cut 4 bases from V and 3 bases from J; bases unmatched to any gene: 6. The CDR3 sequence is 16 residues long. Germline V gives CDR1 ENHRY, CDR2 SYGVKD. Sequenced input: naive CD4+ T cells from blood. V and J are TRBV10-3 and TRBJ2-6; 7 bases map to TRBD1. This sequence originates from a man aged 18 to 30 with type 1 diabetes. DNA for the CDR3: TGTGCCATCAGTGGATACAGGGGTAGTGGGGCCAACGTCCTGACTTTC. This codes for CAISGYRGSGANVLTF.